This record looks at one T cell receptor (beta chain) sequence and its context. The data originate from a study of blood T cell repertoires in COVID-19. Per germline, CDR1 SQVTM and CDR2 ANQGSEA. Deletions cut 3 bases from V and 2 bases from J, with 13 bases between. The CDR3 has 15 amino acids. Method: immunoSEQ multiplex PCR; TCRdb's copy keeps in-frame clones and lacks some. The sample has more than 85,000 clones, 90% to 95% seen once. The source is a man aged 55 to 70 with acute or convalescent COVID-19. Sequencing was carried out using peripheral blood. The chain has TRBV29-1 and TRBJ2-2; D might be TRBD2 (5 bases). CDR3 region: CSVDFGWTNTGELFF. The CDR3 DNA is TGCAGCGTTGATTTCGGCTGGACTAACACCGGGGAGCTGTTTTTT.